These T cell receptor beta chains were read from a single sample in a study of regulatory T cells in long-lasting Graves disease. TCRdb reprocessed the multiplex PCR reads with MiXCR, giving one entry per CDR3 protein. This table holds about 660,000 distinct CDR3 sequences, around 30% found once. The starting material was peripheral blood mononuclear cells (PBMCs), obtained when the disease was refractory, from a patient treated with antithyroid drugs. These receptor sequences come from a female donor with Graves disease. The CDR3 runs from the conserved cysteine through the conserved F or W. The D gene is left open where the match is weak. For some rows the clone size is stated as once, few or many, or as a class when expanded; others skip it.

V gene: TRBV2; clone size: few; D gene: TRBD2; J gene: TRBJ2-7; CDR3 DNA: TGTGCCAGCAGTGAAGAGAATAGCGGGAGCTACGAGCAGTACTTC; CDR3 protein: CASSEENSGSYEQYF
V gene: TRBV6-1; clone size: few; D gene: TRBD2; J gene: TRBJ2-7; CDR3 DNA: TGTGCCAGCAGCACCATCGGACTAGATTACGAGCAGTACTTC; CDR3 protein: CASSTIGLDYEQYF
V gene: TRBV5-1; clone size: -; D gene: TRBD2; J gene: TRBJ2-7; CDR3 DNA: TGCGCCAGCAGCTTGGCGGGACTAGCGGGAGGCTATGGCGAGCAGTACTTC; CDR3 protein: CASSLAGLAGGYGEQYF
V gene: TRBV7-9; clone size: -; D gene: TRBD1; J gene: TRBJ1-1; CDR3 DNA: TGTGCCAGCAGCCTCCGGACAGGGCGGGACACTGAAGCTTTCTTT; CDR3 protein: CASSLRTGRDTEAFF
V gene: TRBV12-3/TRBV12-4; clone size: -; D gene: TRBD1; J gene: TRBJ2-7; CDR3 DNA: TGTGCCAGCAGTGCCGGACAGGGTCCGGGCGAGCAGTACTTC; CDR3 protein: CASSAGQGPGEQYF
V gene: TRBV20-1; clone size: once; D gene: -; J gene: TRBJ1-1; CDR3 DNA: TGCAGTGCCAAAGAAGGGTCGGAACGAACTGAAGCTTTCTTT; CDR3 protein: CSAKEGSERTEAFF
V gene: TRBV5-1; clone size: -; D gene: -; J gene: TRBJ1-1; CDR3 DNA: TGCGCCAGCAGCTGGGGTAATCGGCTGAACACTGAAGCTTTCTTT; CDR3 protein: CASSWGNRLNTEAFF
V gene: TRBV2; clone size: many; D gene: -; J gene: TRBJ1-2; CDR3 DNA: TGTGCCAGCAGTGGAGCTGCAGAGGCCTATGGCTACACCTTC; CDR3 protein: CASSGAAEAYGYTF
V gene: TRBV5-1; clone size: many; D gene: -; J gene: TRBJ1-1; CDR3 DNA: TGCGCCAGCAGCTTGTTCGGCACTGAAGCTTTCTTT; CDR3 protein: CASSLFGTEAFF
V gene: TRBV27; clone size: -; D gene: -; J gene: TRBJ1-1; CDR3 DNA: TGTGCCAGCAGTCACGGCAGGGGTCGCCCGAACACTGAAGCTTCCTTT; CDR3 protein: CASSHGRGRPNTEASF
V gene: TRBV29-1; clone size: -; D gene: -; J gene: TRBJ2-6; CDR3 DNA: TGCAGCGTTGAAGCGCCGCGTTTAAACTCTGGGGCCAACGTCCTGACTTTC; CDR3 protein: CSVEAPRLNSGANVLTF
V gene: TRBV28; clone size: -; D gene: TRBD1; J gene: TRBJ1-2; CDR3 DNA: TGTGCCAGCTCACCACCCCACTCGGGCAGGGGGCGTCCCGGGTATGGCTACACCTTC; CDR3 protein: CASSPPHSGRGRPGYGYTF
V gene: TRBV27; clone size: few; D gene: -; J gene: TRBJ1-2; CDR3 DNA: TGTGCCAGCACTCCCCTGCCTGGGGGTTACGGTGGCTACACCTTC; CDR3 protein: CASTPLPGGYGGYTF
V gene: TRBV7-9; clone size: many; D gene: -; J gene: TRBJ1-6; CDR3 DNA: TGTGCCAGCAGCTTAGGGCAGGGTAGGAATTCACCCCTCCACTTT; CDR3 protein: CASSLGQGRNSPLHF
V gene: TRBV12-3/TRBV12-4; clone size: -; D gene: -; J gene: TRBJ1-1; CDR3 DNA: TGTGCCAGCAGATCTCTGACGGGGAAGGCTTTCTTT; CDR3 protein: CASRSLTGKAFF
V gene: TRBV12-3/TRBV12-4; clone size: many; D gene: -; J gene: TRBJ2-7; CDR3 DNA: TGTGCCAGCAGTTTAATCTCCCCCCTGTTCGGCGAGCAGTACTTC; CDR3 protein: CASSLISPLFGEQYF
V gene: TRBV2; clone size: -; D gene: TRBD1; J gene: TRBJ1-5; CDR3 DNA: TGTGCCAGCAAGGTCGGGACAGGCAATCAGCCCCAGCATTTT; CDR3 protein: CASKVGTGNQPQHF
V gene: TRBV6-1; clone size: -; D gene: -; J gene: TRBJ2-7; CDR3 DNA: TGTGGCAGCAGTGAAGTAAGCTACGAGCAGTACTTC; CDR3 protein: CGSSEVSYEQYF
V gene: TRBV13; clone size: few; D gene: -; J gene: TRBJ1-2; CDR3 DNA: TGTGCCAGCAGCTTAGGTGGCAGGGGCCCATGGGACTATGGCTACACCTTC; CDR3 protein: CASSLGGRGPWDYGYTF
V gene: TRBV5-1; clone size: -; D gene: TRBD2; J gene: TRBJ2-3; CDR3 DNA: TGCGCCAGCAGCTCGAGACTAGCGGAGGGGTCAGATACGCAGTATTTT; CDR3 protein: CASSSRLAEGSDTQYF
V gene: TRBV15; clone size: many; D gene: TRBD1; J gene: TRBJ1-1; CDR3 DNA: TGTGCCACCAGGTCCCGACGTGGGACAGGCGTTGGGGCTTTCTTT; CDR3 protein: CATRSRRGTGVGAFF
V gene: TRBV15; clone size: few; D gene: TRBD1; J gene: TRBJ1-1; CDR3 DNA: TGTGCCACCAGGGGGACAGGGGGCGCGTTCACTGAAGCTTTCTTT; CDR3 protein: CATRGTGGAFTEAFF
V gene: TRBV11-2; clone size: -; D gene: TRBD1; J gene: TRBJ2-7; CDR3 DNA: TGTGCCAGCAGCATAAGACAGGGATCCTACGAGCAGTACTTC; CDR3 protein: CASSIRQGSYEQYF
V gene: TRBV7-2; clone size: few; D gene: -; J gene: TRBJ1-1; CDR3 DNA: TGTGCCAGCAGCTTAGTATGGAGTGAAGGGCGTGGAGCTTTCTTT; CDR3 protein: CASSLVWSEGRGAFF